The sequence of this T cell receptor beta chain was determined in a study of blood T cell repertoires in COVID-19. Sequencing used immunoSEQ multiplex PCR; TCRdb keeps in-frame clones, though not all of them. The data show about 74,000 clones, with around 90% seen just once and 29% held by the top ten. Germline trimming cut 7 bases from V and 0 bases from J; bases unmatched to any gene: 8. CDR1 SQVTM and CDR2 ANQGSEA come from the germline V gene. The CDR3 is made up of 14 amino acids. This TCR was sampled from a woman at least 80 years old with active or convalescent COVID-19. The chain couples TRBV29-1 to TRBJ1-1, with 7 bases fitting TRBD1. Input material: peripheral blood. CDR3 in amino acids: CSALRQGVNTEAFF. The DNA for the CDR3 is TGCAGCGCCCTAAGACAGGGCGTGAACACTGAAGCTTTCTTT.